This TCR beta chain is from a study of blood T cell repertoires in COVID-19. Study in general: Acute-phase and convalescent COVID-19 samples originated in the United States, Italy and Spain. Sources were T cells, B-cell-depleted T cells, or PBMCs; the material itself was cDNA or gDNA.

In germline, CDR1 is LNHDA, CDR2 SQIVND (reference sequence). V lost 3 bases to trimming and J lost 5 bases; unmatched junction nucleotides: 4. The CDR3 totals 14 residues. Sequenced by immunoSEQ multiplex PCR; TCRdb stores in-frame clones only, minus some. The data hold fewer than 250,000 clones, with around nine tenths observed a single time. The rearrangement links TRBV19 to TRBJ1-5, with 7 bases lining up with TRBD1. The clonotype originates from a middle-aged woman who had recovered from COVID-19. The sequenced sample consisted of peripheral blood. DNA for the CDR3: TGTGCCAGTAGTATTTTAACAGGGGATCAGCCCCAGCATTTT. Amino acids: CASSILTGDQPQHF.